The 9 T cell receptor beta chains listed next were all sequenced from one sample in a study of T cells in Graves' hyperthyroidism and ophthalmopathy. There were TCR beta CDR3 regions amplified from RNA transcripts. Using the HTBI primer set, a first-round RT-PCR was run on the TCR CDR3. TCRdb analysed the multiplex PCR reads with MiXCR anew, one entry per CDR3 protein. The sample records some 500,000 distinct CDR3 sequences, around 22% being singletons. Sample: blood. The receptors here all came from a woman in her twenties or thirties with Graves' ophthalmopathy.

The V call is TRBV6-1, the J call TRBJ2-2; D remains ambiguous. The V end was cut by 0 bases, the J end by 1 base, with 6 bases between. Germline values: CDR1 MNHNS, CDR2 SASEGT. The CDR3 covers 15 residues. In DNA, the CDR3 is TGTGCCAGCAGTGAAGCGGCAGGGAACACCGGGGAGCTGTTTTTT. The encoded protein is CASSEAAGNTGELFF.

This chain connects TRBV5-1 to TRBJ2-2; TRBD1 might be the D (6 bases). Trimming took 0 bases from V and 4 from J, leaving 10 bases between them. The CDR3 loop spans 15 amino acids. Germline V gene sequence: CDR1 SGHRS, CDR2 YFSETQ. The CDR3 DNA reads as TGCGCCAGCAGCTTGGCCGACAGGTTCACCGGGGAGCTGTTTTTT. Translated: CASSLADRFTGELFF.

This clonotype was picked up many times. The chain has TRBV19 and TRBJ2-2, with TRBD1 as a possible D gene (5 bases). V was pared by 7 bases and J by 5 bases, with 11 bases between. Per the germline V gene, CDR1 is LNHDA and CDR2 is SQIVND (reference sequence). The CDR3 runs 13 residues. As DNA, the CDR3 is TGTGCCAGTAACCAGGGAAGAACCGGGGAGCTGTTTTTT. Translating gives CASNQGRTGELFF.

This clonotype occurred many times. The chain couples TRBV6-5 to TRBJ1-1; 7 bases line up with TRBD1. The V and J ends lost 9 bases and 0 bases, in that order; junction bases with no gene match: 7. This CDR3 spans 14 amino acids. Germline CDR1 MNHEY, CDR2 SVGAGI. The CDR3 DNA reads as TGTGCCAGTGACCCGGGACAGATGAACACTGAAGCTTTCTTT. Amino acids: CASDPGQMNTEAFF.

This clonotype appeared many times. The chain couples TRBV29-1 to TRBJ1-1, with D possibly being TRBD1 (6 bases). V gave up 8 bases and J gave up 2 bases, with 12 bases separating them. In germline, CDR1 is SQVTM, CDR2 ANQGSEA. There are 12 residues in the CDR3. The CDR3 region has the DNA TGCAGCTTTAGGGACACTAACACTGAAGCTTTCTTT. Encoded protein: CSFRDTNTEAFF.

This clonotype was counted ten times or more. This chain uses TRBV6-2 or TRBV6-3 with TRBJ1-1; D remains ambiguous. CDR1 and CDR2 from the germline V gene are MNHEY and SVGEGT. Between the trimmed V and J ends, which lost 8 bases and 2 bases, there was a span of 21 bases. This CDR3 spans 16 amino acids. The CDR3 DNA reads as TGTGCCAGCTGCTTAGAGGGCCCGAGGTCTAACACTGAAGCTTTCTTT. It translates to CASCLEGPRSNTEAFF.

The chain combines TRBV20-1 with TRBJ2-7; D remains unclear. CDR3 length: 14 residues. V gave up 4 bases and J gave up 2 bases, with 15 bases separating them. CDR1 and CDR2 from the germline V gene are DFQATT and SNEGSKA (reference sequence). In nucleotides, the CDR3 is TGCAGTGCTACCCGTTCAAGTGGGACCTACGAGCAGTACTTC. Its protein is CSATRSSGTYEQYF.

This clonotype occurred many times. This chain uses TRBV6-5 with TRBJ2-5, with D perhaps matching TRBD1 (5 bases). The CDR3 is made up of 15 amino acids. Germline V gene lookup returns CDR1 MNHEY and CDR2 SVGAGI. The CDR3 loop reads CATTHGGRAQETQYF. CDR3 in DNA: TGTGCGACAACCCACGGCGGCAGGGCTCAAGAGACCCAGTACTTC.

This clonotype was observed many times. The CDR3 loop is CASTGRGNSYEQYF. The CDR3 nucleotides are TGTGCCAGCACGGGGCGGGGAAACTCCTACGAGCAGTACTTC. The chain uses TRBV12-3 or TRBV12-4 and TRBJ2-7; possible D gene TRBD2, 6 bases. Between the trimmed V and J ends, which lost 7 bases and 0 bases, there was a span of 13 bases. The CDR3 sequence is 14 residues long.